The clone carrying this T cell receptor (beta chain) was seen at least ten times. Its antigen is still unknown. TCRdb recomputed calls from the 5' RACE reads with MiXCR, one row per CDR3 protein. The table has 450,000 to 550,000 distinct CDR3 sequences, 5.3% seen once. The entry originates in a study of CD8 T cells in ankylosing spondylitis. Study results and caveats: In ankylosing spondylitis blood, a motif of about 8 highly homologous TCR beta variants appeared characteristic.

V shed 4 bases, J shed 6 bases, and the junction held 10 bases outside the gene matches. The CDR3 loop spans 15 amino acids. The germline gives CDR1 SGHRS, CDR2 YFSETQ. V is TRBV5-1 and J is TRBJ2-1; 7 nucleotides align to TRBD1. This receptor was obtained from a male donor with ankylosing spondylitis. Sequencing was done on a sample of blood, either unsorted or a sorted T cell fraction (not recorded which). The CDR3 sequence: CASSLFDREVNEQFF. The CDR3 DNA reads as TGCGCCAGCAGCCTCTTTGACAGGGAAGTCAATGAGCAGTTCTTC.